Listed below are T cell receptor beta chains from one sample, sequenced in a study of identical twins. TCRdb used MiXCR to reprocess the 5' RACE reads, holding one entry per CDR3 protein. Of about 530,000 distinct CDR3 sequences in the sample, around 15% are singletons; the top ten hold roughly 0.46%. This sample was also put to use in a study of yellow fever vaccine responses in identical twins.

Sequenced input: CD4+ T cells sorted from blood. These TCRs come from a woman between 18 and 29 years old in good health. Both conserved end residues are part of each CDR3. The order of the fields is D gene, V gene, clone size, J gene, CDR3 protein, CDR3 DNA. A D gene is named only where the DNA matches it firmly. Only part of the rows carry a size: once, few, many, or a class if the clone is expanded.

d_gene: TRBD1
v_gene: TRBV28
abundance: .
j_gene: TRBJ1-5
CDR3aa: CASSPQTGMYQPQHF
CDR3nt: TGTGCCAGCAGCCCGCAGACAGGGATGTATCAGCCCCAGCATTTT

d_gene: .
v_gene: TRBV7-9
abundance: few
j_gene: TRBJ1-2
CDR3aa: CASSPRSYYGYTF
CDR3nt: TGTGCCAGCAGCCCTAGGTCGTACTATGGCTACACCTTC

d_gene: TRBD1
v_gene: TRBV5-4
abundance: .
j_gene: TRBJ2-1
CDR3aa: CASSLSRGNNEQFF
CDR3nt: TGTGCCAGCAGCTTGTCCAGGGGGAATAATGAGCAGTTCTTC

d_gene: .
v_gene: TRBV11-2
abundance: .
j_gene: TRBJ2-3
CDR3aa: CASSLGTPVTWRLRTDTQYF
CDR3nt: TGTGCCAGCAGCTTAGGGACTCCCGTTACGTGGCGCCTCCGCACAGATACGCAGTATTTT

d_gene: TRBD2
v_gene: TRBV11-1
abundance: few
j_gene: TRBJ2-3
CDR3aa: CASSFGLAGVYSTDTQYF
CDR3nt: TGTGCCAGCAGCTTCGGGCTAGCGGGGGTCTATAGCACAGATACGCAGTATTTT

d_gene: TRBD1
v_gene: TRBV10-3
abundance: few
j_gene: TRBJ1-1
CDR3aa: CAISGGQGEAFF
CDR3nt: TGTGCCATCAGTGGTGGACAGGGTGAAGCTTTCTTT

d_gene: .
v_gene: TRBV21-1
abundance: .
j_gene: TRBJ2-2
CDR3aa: CASSTRATGGNTGELFF
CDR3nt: TGTGCCAGCAGCACCCGTGCGACAGGGGGCAACACCGGGGAGCTGTTTTTT

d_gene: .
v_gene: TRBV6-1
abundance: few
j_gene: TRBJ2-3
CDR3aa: CASSPGMGQGWDTQYF
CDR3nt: TGTGCCAGCAGCCCGGGAATGGGGCAGGGCTGGGATACGCAGTATTTT

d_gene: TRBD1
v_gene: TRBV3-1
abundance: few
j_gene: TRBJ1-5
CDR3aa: CASSQDTGGANQPQHF
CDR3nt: TGTGCCAGCAGCCAAGATACAGGGGGTGCCAATCAGCCCCAGCATTTT

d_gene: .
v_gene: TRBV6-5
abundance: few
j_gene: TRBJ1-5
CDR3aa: CASSGPNQPQHF
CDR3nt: TGTGCCAGCAGTGGCCCGAATCAGCCCCAGCATTTT

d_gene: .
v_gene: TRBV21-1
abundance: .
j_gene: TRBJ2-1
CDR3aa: CASPWRLAGSYNEQFF
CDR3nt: TGTGCCAGCCCGTGGAGACTAGCGGGCTCCTACAATGAGCAGTTCTTC

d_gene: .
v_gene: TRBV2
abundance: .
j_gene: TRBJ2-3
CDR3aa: CASSEQGGDTQYF
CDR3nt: TGTGCCAGCAGTGAACAAGGTGGGGATACGCAGTATTTT

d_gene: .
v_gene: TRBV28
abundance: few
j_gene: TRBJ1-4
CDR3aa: CASSAATNEKLFF
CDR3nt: TGTGCCAGCAGCGCGGCAACTAATGAAAAACTGTTTTTT

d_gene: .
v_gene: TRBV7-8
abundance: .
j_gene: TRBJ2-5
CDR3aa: CASSLSPGGETQYF
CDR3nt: TGTGCCAGCAGTCTAAGCCCTGGGGGGGAGACCCAGTACTTC

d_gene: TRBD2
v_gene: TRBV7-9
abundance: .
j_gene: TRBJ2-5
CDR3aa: CASSASGTRWETQYF
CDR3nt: TGTGCCAGCAGCGCCTCCGGGACTAGATGGGAGACCCAGTACTTC

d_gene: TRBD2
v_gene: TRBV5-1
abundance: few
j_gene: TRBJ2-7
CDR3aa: CASSLRSRTSGRGVVYEQYF
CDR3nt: TGCGCCAGCAGCTTGAGGAGTCGGACTAGCGGGAGAGGAGTGGTCTACGAGCAGTACTTC

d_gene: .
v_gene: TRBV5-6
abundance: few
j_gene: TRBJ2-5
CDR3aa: CASSFGGPETQYF
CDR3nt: TGTGCCAGCAGCTTTGGGGGGCCTGAGACCCAGTACTTC

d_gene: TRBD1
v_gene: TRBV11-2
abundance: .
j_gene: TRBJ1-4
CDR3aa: CASSSRQGGGEKLFF
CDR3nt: TGTGCCAGCAGCTCCCGACAGGGTGGAGGGGAAAAACTGTTTTTT

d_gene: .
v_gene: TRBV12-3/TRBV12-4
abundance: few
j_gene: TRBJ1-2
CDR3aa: CATQRTYGYTF
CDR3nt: TGTGCCACCCAACGGACCTATGGCTACACCTTC

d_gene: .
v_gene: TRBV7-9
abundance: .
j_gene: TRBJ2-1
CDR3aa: CASSLLQFGAAEQFF
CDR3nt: TGTGCCAGCAGCTTACTACAGTTTGGGGCGGCTGAGCAGTTCTTC

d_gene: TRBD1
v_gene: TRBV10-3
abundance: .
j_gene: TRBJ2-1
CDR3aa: CAISELQGYNEQFF
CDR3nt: TGTGCCATCAGTGAACTACAGGGGTACAATGAGCAGTTCTTC

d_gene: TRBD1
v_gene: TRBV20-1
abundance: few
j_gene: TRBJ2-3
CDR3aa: CSALQGRDTQYF
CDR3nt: TGCAGTGCTTTACAGGGGAGAGATACGCAGTATTTT

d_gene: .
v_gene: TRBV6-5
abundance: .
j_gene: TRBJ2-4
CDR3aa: CASSYTWTDLLAKNIQYF
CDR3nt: TGTGCCAGCAGTTACACTTGGACAGACCTTTTAGCCAAAAACATTCAGTACTTC

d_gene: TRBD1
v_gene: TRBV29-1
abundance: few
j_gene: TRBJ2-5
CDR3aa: CSGRTGAETQYF
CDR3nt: TGCAGCGGAAGGACAGGAGCGGAGACCCAGTACTTC

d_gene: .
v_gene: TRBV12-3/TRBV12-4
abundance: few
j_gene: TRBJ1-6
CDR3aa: CASTPGSVNSPLHF
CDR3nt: TGTGCCAGCACTCCCGGGAGCGTGAATTCACCCCTCCACTTT

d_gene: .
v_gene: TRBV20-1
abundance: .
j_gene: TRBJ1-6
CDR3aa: CSARDARQGSPLHF
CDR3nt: TGCAGTGCTAGAGATGCGCGGCAGGGTTCACCCCTCCACTTT

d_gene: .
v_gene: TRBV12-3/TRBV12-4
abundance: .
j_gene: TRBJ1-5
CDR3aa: CASSLMAGRTQPQHF
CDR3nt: TGTGCCAGCAGTTTAATGGCAGGGAGAACTCAGCCCCAGCATTTT

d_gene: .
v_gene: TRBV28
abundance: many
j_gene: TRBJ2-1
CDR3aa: CASSFYPKTGSSSYNEQFF
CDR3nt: TGTGCCAGCAGTTTTTACCCAAAAACAGGGTCATCAAGCTACAATGAGCAGTTCTTC

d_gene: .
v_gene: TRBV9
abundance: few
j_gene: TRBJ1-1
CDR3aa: CASSAMDVGFVDTEAFF
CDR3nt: TGTGCCAGCAGCGCAATGGACGTCGGGTTCGTGGACACTGAAGCTTTCTTT

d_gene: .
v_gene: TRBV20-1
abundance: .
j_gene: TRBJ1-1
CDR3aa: CSASKEMNTEAFF
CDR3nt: TGCAGTGCTAGTAAGGAAATGAACACTGAAGCTTTCTTT

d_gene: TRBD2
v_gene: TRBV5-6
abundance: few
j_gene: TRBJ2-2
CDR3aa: CASSPGLAANTGELFF
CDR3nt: TGTGCCAGCAGCCCGGGACTAGCGGCGAACACCGGGGAGCTGTTTTTT

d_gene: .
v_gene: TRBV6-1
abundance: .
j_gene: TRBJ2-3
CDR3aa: CASLEGNTDTQYF
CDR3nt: TGTGCCAGTCTCGAGGGTAACACAGATACGCAGTATTTT

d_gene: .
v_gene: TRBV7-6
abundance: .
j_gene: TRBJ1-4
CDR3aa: CASSSREATNEKLFF
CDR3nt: TGTGCCAGCAGCTCCAGGGAGGCAACTAATGAAAAACTGTTTTTT

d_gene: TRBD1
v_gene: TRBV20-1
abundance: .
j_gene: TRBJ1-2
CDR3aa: CSAGQGDSGYTF
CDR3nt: TGCAGTGCTGGACAGGGTGACAGTGGCTACACCTTC

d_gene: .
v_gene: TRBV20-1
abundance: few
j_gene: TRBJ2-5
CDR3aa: CSASGTFQETQYF
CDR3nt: TGCAGTGCTAGCGGTACTTTCCAAGAGACCCAGTACTTC

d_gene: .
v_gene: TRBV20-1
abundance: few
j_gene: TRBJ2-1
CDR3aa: CSEGQPLSYNEQFF
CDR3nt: TGCAGTGAGGGCCAGCCCCTCTCCTACAATGAGCAGTTCTTC

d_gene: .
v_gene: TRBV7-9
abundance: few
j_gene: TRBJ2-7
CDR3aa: CASSLSGAYSISYEQYF
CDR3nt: TGTGCCAGCAGCTTATCGGGGGCGTACAGCATATCCTACGAGCAGTACTTC

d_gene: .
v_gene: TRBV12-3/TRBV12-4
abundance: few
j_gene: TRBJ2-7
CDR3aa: CASSFGLAAYEQYF
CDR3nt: TGTGCCAGCAGTTTTGGCCTAGCCGCCTACGAGCAGTACTTC

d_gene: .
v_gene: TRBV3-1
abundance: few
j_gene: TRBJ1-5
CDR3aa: CASSPRPIVQPQHF
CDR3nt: TGTGCCAGCAGCCCCCGGCCAATTGTACAGCCCCAGCATTTT

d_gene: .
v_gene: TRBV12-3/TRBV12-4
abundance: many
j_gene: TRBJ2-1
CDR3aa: CASSQTGTSGNEQFF
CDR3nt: TGTGCCAGCAGTCAAACCGGGACATCTGGGAATGAGCAGTTCTTC

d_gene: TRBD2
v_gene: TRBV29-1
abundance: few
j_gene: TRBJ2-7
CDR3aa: CSVAGRFSYEQYF
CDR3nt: TGCAGCGTTGCCGGGAGGTTTAGCTACGAGCAGTACTTC

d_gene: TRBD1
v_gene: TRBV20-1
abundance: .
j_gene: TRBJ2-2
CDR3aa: CSSWTGNTGELFF
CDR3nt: TGCAGTTCTTGGACAGGGAACACCGGGGAGCTGTTTTTT

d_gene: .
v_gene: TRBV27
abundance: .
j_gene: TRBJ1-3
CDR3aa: CASSNRASSGNTIYF
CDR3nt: TGTGCCAGCAGTAACAGGGCCAGCTCTGGAAACACCATATATTTT

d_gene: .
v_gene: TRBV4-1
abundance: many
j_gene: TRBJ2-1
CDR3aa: CASSQDSGPSYNEQFF
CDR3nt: TGCGCCAGCAGCCAAGATTCGGGGCCCTCCTACAATGAGCAGTTCTTC

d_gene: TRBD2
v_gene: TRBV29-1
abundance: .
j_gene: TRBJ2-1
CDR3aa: CSVEGRLAGGYNEQFF
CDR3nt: TGCAGCGTTGAGGGGCGGCTAGCGGGGGGATACAATGAGCAGTTCTTC

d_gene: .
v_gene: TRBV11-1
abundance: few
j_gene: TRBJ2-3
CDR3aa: CASSDIGVAGAPTDTQYF
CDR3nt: TGTGCCAGCAGCGATATCGGCGTGGCGGGGGCCCCCACAGATACGCAGTATTTT

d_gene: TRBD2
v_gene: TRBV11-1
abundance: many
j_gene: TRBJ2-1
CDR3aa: CASSLGLAGAQSYYNEQFF
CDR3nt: TGTGCCAGCAGCTTAGGACTAGCGGGAGCCCAATCTTACTACAATGAGCAGTTCTTC

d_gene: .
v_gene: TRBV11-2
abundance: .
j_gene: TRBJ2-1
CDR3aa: CASSLDFINEQFF
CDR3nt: TGTGCCAGCAGCTTAGATTTCATCAATGAGCAGTTCTTC

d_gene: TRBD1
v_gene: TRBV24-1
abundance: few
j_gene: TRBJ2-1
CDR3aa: CATSDLTDRSEQFF
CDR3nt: TGTGCCACCAGTGATTTGACGGACAGGTCCGAGCAGTTCTTC

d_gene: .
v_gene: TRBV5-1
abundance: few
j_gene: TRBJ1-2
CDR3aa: CASRREDYGYTF
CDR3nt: TGCGCCAGCAGACGAGAGGACTATGGCTACACCTTC

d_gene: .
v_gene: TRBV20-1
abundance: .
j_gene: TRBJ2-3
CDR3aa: CSARGTGPSTDTQYF
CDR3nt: TGCAGTGCCCGCGGGACTGGCCCTAGCACAGATACGCAGTATTTT

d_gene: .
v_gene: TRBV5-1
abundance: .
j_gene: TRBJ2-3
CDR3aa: CASSLAGTFRMDTQYF
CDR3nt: TGCGCCAGCAGCTTGGCTGGGACTTTTCGGATGGATACGCAGTATTTT

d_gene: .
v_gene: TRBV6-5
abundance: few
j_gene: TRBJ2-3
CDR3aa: CASSYGGRTDTQYF
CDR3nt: TGTGCCAGCAGTTATGGGGGGCGCACAGATACGCAGTATTTT